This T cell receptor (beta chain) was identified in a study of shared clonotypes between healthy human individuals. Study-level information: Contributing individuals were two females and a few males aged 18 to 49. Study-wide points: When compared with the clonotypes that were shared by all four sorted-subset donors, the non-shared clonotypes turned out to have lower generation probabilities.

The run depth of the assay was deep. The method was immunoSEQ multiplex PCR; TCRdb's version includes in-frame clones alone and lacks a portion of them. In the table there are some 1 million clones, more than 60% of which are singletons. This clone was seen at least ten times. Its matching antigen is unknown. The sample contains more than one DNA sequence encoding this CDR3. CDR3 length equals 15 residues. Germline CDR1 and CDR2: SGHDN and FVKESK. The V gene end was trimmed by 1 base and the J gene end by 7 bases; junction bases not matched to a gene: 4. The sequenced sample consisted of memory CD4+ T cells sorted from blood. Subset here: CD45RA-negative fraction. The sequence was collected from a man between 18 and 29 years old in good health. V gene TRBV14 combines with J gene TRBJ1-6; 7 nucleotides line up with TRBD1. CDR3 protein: CASSQGGGGNSPLHF. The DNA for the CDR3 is TGTGCCAGCAGCCAAGGAGGGGGCGGGAATTCACCCCTCCACTTT.